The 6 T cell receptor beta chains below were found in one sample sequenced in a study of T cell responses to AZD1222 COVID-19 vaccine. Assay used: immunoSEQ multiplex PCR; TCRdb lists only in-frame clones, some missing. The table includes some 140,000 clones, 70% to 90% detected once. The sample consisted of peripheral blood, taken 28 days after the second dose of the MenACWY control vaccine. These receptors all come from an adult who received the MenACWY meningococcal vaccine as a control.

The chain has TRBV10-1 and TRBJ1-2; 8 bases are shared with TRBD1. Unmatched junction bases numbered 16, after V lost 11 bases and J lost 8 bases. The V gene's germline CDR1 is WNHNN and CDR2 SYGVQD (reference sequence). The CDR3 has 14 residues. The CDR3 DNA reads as TGCGCCGCCTCCTTAGACAGGGGAGTTAACGGCTACACCTTC. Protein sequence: CAASLDRGVNGYTF.

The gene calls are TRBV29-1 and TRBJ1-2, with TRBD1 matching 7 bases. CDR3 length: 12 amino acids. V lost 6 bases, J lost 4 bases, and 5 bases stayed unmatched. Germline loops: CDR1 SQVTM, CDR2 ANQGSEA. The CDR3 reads CSVGGQIYGYTF. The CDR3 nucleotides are TGCAGCGTGGGGGGACAGATCTATGGCTACACCTTC.

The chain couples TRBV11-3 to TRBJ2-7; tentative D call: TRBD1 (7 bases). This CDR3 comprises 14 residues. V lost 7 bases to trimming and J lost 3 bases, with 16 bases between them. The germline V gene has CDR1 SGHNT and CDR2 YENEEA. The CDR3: CASTPGGQIYEQYF. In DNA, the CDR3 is TGTGCCAGCACCCCCGGGGGACAGATCTACGAGCAGTACTTC.

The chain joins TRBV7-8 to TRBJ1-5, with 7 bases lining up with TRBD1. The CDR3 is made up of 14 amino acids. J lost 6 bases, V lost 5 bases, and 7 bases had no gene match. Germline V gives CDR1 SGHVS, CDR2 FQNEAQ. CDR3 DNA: TGTGCCAGCAGCCCCAGGGGGGACCTTCAGCCCCAGCATTTT. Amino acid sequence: CASSPRGDLQPQHF.

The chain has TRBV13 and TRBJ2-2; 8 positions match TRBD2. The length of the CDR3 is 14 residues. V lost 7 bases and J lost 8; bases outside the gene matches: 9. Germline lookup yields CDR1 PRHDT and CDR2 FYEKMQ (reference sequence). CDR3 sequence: CASTQVGRAGELFF. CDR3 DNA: TGTGCCAGCACACAGGTCGGGAGGGCTGGGGAGCTGTTTTTT.

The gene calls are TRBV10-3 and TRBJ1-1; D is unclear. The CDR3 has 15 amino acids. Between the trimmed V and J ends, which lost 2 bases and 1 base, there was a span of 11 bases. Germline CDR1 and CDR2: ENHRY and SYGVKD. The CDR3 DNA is TGTGCCATCAGTGAGGAGGCGGTTAGGAACACTGAAGCTTTCTTT. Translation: CAISEEAVRNTEAFF.